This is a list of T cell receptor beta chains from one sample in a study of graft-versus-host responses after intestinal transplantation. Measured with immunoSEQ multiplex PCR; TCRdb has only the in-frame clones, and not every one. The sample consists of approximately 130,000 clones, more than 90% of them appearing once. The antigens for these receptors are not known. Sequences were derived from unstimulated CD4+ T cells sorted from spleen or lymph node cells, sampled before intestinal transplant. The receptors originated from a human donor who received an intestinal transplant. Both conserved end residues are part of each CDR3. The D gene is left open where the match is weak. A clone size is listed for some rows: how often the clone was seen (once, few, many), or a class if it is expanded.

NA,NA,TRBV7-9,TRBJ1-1,CASSSGGATEAFF,TGTGCCAGCAGCAGTGGGGGGGCCACTGAAGCTTTCTTT
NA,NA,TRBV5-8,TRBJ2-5,CASSWQEETQYF,TGTGCCAGCAGCTGGCAAGAAGAGACCCAGTACTTC
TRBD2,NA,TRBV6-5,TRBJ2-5,CASSYLAGGRQETQYF,TGTGCCAGCAGCTACCTAGCGGGGGGGCGGCAAGAGACCCAGTACTTC
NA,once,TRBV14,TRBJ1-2,CASSSRRNYGYTF,TGTGCCAGCAGCTCCAGGCGAAACTATGGCTACACCTTC
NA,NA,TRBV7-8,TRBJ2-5,CASSQFQETQYF,TGTGCCAGCAGCCAGTTTCAAGAGACCCAGTACTTC
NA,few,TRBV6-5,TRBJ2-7,CASSYGGLSSYEQYF,TGTGCCAGCAGTTACGGGGGGCTATCGTCTTACGAGCAGTACTTC
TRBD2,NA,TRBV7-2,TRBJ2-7,CASSPPGGRFHF,TGTGCCAGCAGCCCCCCGGGGGGGAGGTTTCACTTC
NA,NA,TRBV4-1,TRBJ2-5,CASSQVKGAAKETQYF,TGCGCCAGCAGCCAAGTGAAGGGAGCGGCGAAAGAGACCCAGTACTTC
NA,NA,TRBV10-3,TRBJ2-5,CAISAPSGGQETQYF,TGTGCCATCAGTGCCCCCAGTGGGGGACAAGAGACCCAGTACTTC
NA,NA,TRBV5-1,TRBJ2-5,CASSLEGLGQETQYF,TGCGCCAGCAGCTTGGAGGGACTGGGACAAGAGACCCAGTACTTC
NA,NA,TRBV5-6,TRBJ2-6,CASSPGTGANVLTF,TGTGCCAGCAGCCCCGGAACTGGGGCCAACGTCCTGACTTTC
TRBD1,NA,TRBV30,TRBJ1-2,CAWPNRGTVEGYTF,TGTGCCTGGCCAAACAGGGGGACGGTGGAAGGCTACACCTTC
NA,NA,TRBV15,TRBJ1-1,CATSRSRDTTEAFF,TGTGCCACCAGCAGATCCCGGGATACGACTGAAGCTTTCTTT
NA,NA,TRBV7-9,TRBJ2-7,CASSLASNSYEQYF,TGTGCCAGCAGCTTAGCTAGCAACTCCTACGAGCAGTACTTC
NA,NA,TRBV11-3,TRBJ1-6,CASSSYPVGEASYNSPLHF,TGTGCCAGCAGCTCCTATCCCGTCGGGGAAGCATCCTATAATTCACCCCTCCACTTT
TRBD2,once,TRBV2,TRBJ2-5,CASSDRLAGLQETQYF,TGTGCCAGCAGTGACAGACTAGCGGGGCTCCAAGAGACCCAGTACTTC
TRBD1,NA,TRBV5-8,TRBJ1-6,CASGTGGFGSYNSPLHF,TGTGCCAGCGGGACAGGGGGCTTCGGTTCCTATAATTCACCCCTCCACTTT
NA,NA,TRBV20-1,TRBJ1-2,CSAQDNYGYTF,TGCAGTGCACAGGATAACTATGGCTACACCTTC
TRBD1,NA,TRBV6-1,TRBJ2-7,CASSPLDRGEQYF,TGTGCCAGCAGTCCCCTAGACAGGGGTGAGCAGTACTTC
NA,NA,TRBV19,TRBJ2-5,CASSIGRQETQYF,TGTGCCAGTAGTATAGGACGGCAAGAGACCCAGTACTTC
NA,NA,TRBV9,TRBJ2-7,CASSPREYGTYEQYF,TGTGCCAGCAGCCCCCGCGAATATGGTACCTACGAGCAGTACTTC
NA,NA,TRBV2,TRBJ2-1,CASSKTTGSNEQFF,TGTGCCAGCAGTAAAACCACTGGATCCAATGAGCAGTTCTTC
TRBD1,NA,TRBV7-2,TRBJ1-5,CASSLVGDRGYQPQHF,TGTGCCAGCAGCTTAGTAGGGGACAGGGGCTATCAGCCCCAGCATTTT
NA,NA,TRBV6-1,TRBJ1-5,CASRPGGAGNQPQHF,TGTGCCAGCAGACCCGGGGGCGCGGGAAATCAGCCCCAGCATTTT
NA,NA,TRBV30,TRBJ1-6,CASPGQTSSYNSPLHF,TGTGCCTCCCCAGGACAGACGAGCTCCTATAATTCACCCCTCCACTTT
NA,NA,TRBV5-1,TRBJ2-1,CASSLSGRNNEQFF,TGCGCCAGCAGCTTGTCAGGCAGGAACAATGAGCAGTTCTTC
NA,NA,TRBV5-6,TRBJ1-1,CASSLGQVGGTEAFF,TGTGCCAGCAGCTTGGGACAGGTCGGGGGCACTGAAGCTTTCTTT
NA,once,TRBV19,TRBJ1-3,CASSIYQSQTGNTIYF,TGTGCCAGTAGTATCTACCAGAGCCAAACTGGAAACACCATATATTTT
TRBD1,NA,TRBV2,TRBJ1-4,CASSAWDRGPEKLFF,TGTGCCAGCAGTGCCTGGGACAGGGGGCCGGAAAAACTGTTTTTT
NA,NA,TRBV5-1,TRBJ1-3,CASSPNMGSGNTIYF,TGCGCCAGCAGTCCGAACATGGGATCTGGAAACACCATATATTTT
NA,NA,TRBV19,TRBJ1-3,CASSIMEGNTIYF,TGTGCCAGTAGTATAATGGAGGGAAACACCATATATTTT
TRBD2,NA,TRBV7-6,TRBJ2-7,CASSFGLAGGPYEQYF,TGTGCCAGCAGCTTCGGACTAGCGGGGGGGCCGTACGAGCAGTACTTC
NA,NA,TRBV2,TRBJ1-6,CASSERWNSPLHF,TGTGCCAGCAGTGAACGTTGGAATTCACCCCTCCACTTT
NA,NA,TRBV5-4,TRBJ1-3,CASSLAGVVAGNTIYF,TGTGCCAGCAGCTTGGCTGGGGTGGTTGCTGGAAACACCATATATTTT
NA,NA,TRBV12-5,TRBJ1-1,CASAQEPFWNTEAFF,TGTGCTAGTGCCCAAGAGCCCTTTTGGAACACTGAAGCTTTCTTT
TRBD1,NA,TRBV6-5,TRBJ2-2,CASNPGGGTGELFF,TGTGCCAGCAACCCAGGGGGCGGTACCGGGGAGCTGTTTTTT
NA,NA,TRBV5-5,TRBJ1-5,CASSWAGSPGQPQHF,TGTGCCAGCAGCTGGGCGGGGAGCCCGGGTCAGCCCCAGCATTTT
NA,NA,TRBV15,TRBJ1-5,CATSRETHSQPQHF,TGTGCCACCAGCAGAGAGACACATAGTCAGCCCCAGCATTTT
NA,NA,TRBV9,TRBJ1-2,CASSHTFRANYGYTF,TGTGCCAGCAGCCATACCTTCAGAGCTAACTATGGCTACACCTTC
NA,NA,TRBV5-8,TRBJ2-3,CASTPQDTQYF,TGTGCCAGCACCCCGCAGGATACGCAGTATTTT
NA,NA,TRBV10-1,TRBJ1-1,CASSEGQSNTEAFF,TGCGCCAGCAGTGAGGGACAGTCGAACACTGAAGCTTTCTTT
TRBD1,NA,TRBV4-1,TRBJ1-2,CASSRQGQGYGYTF,TGCGCCAGCAGCCGACAGGGACAGGGCTATGGCTACACCTTC
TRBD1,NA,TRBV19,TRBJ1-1,CASSIAGTGAANTEAFF,TGTGCCAGTAGTATTGCGGGGACAGGGGCCGCAAACACTGAAGCTTTCTTT
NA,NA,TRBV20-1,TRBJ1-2,CSATMNSGYTF,TGCAGTGCTACAATGAACTCAGGCTACACCTTC
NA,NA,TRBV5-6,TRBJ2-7,CASSFQGIYEQYF,TGTGCCAGCAGCTTCCAGGGGATCTACGAGCAGTACTTC
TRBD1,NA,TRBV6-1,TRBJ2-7,CASRAGGSYEQYF,TGTGCCAGCAGGGCAGGGGGCTCCTACGAGCAGTACTTC
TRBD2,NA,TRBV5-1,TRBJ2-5,CASSTGGTSGRSGETQYF,TGCGCCAGCAGCACGGGTGGGACTAGCGGGCGTTCCGGAGAGACCCAGTACTTC
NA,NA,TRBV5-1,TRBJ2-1,CASSSGLTPNEQFF,TGCGCCAGCAGCTCAGGACTGACACCCAATGAGCAGTTCTTC
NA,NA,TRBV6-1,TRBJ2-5,CASSEPSKGTQYF,TGTGCCAGCAGTGAACCCTCTAAGGGGACCCAGTACTTC
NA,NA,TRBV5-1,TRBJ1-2,CASSLGREGGYTF,TGCGCCAGCAGCTTGGGCAGGGAAGGTGGCTACACCTTC
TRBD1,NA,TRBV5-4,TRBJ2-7,CASSPDRGLTYEQYF,TGTGCCAGCAGCCCTGACAGGGGCCTGACCTACGAGCAGTACTTC
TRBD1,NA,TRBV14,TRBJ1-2,CASSLGTGSYGYTF,TGTGCCAGCAGCCTCGGGACAGGTTCATATGGCTACACCTTC
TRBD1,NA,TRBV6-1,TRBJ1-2,CASSRTGEGFSYTF,TGTGCCAGCAGTAGGACAGGGGAAGGATTCAGCTACACCTTC